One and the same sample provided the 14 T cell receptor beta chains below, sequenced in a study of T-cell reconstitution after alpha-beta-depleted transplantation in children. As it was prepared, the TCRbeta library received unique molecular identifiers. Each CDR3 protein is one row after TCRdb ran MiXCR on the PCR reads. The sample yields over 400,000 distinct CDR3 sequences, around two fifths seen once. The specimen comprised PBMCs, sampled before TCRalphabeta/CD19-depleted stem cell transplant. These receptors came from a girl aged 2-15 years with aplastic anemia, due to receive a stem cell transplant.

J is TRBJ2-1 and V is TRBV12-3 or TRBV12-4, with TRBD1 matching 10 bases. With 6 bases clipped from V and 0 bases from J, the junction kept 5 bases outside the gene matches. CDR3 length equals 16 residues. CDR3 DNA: TGTGCCAGCAGGGGGACAGGGGCGAGCTCCTACAATGAGCAGTTCTTC. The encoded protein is CASRGTGASSYNEQFF.

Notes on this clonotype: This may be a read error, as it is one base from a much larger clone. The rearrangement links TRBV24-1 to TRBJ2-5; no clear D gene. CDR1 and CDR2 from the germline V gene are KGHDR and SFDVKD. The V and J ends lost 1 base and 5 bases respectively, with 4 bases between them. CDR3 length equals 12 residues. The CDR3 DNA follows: TGTGCCACCAGTGATTTCAGGGAGACCCAGTACTTC. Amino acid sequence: CATSDFRETQYF.

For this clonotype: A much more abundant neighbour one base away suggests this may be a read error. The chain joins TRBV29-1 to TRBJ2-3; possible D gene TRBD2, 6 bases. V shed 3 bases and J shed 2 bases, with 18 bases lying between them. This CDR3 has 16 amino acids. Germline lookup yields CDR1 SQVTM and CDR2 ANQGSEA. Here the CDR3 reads CSVDFSGGALTDTQYF. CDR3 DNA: TGCAGCGTTGATTTCAGTGGAGGGGCGCTCACAGATACGCAGTATTTT.

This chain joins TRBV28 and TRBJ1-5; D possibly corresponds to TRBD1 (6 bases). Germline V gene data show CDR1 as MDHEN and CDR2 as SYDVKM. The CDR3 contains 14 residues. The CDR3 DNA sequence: TGTGCTCTTTCGGGGGCGGTTAGCAATCAGCCCCAGCATTTT. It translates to CALSGAVSNQPQHF.

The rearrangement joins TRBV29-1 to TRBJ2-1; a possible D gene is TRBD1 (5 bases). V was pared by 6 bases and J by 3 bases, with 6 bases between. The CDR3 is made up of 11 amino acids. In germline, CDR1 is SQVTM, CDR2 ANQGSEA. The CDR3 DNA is TGCAGCGTACAGGACTACAATGAGCAGTTCTTC. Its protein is CSVQDYNEQFF.

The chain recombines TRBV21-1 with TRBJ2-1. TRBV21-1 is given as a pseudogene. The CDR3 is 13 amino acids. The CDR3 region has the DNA TGTGCCGGCCTGTGGGAGGTCTACAATGAGCAGTTCTTC. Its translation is CAGLWEVYNEQFF.

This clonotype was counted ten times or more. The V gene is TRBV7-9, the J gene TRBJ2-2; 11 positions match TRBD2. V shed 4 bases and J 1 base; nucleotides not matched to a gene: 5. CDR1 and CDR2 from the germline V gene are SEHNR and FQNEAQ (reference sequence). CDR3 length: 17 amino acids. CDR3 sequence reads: CASSSPGTSGNTGELFF. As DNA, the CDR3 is TGTGCCAGCAGCTCTCCCGGGACTAGCGGGAACACCGGGGAGCTGTTTTTT.

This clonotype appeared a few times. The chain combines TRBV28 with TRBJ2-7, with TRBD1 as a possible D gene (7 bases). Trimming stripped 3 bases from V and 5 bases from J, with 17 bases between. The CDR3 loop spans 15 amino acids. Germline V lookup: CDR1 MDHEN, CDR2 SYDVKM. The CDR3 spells CASSFLVQGRNEQYF. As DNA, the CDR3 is TGTGCCAGCAGTTTCCTTGTACAGGGGAGGAACGAGCAGTACTTC.

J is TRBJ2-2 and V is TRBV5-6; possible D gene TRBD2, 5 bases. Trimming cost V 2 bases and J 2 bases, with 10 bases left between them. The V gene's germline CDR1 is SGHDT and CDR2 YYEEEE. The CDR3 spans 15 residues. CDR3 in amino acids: CASSFRAGNTGELFF. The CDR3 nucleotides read TGTGCCAGCAGCTTTCGTGCGGGCAACACCGGGGAGCTGTTTTTT.

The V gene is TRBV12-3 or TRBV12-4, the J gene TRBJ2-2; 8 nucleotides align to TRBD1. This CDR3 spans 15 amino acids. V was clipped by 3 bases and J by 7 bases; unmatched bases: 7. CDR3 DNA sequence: TGTGCCAGCAGTTTTGTCAGGGGGCATGGCGGGGAGCTGTTTTTT. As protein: CASSFVRGHGGELFF.

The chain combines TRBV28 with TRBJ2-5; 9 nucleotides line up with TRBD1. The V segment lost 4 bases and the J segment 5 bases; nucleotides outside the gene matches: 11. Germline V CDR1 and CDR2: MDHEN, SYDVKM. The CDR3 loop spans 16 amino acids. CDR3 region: CASSSAPGTGTETQYF. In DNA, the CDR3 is TGTGCCAGCAGTTCCGCCCCCGGGACAGGGACTGAGACCCAGTACTTC.

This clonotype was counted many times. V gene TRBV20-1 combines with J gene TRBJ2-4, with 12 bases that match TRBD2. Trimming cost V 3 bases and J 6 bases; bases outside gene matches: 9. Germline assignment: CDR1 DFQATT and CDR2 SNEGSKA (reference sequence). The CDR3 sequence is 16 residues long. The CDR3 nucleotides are TGCAGTGCTAGTGGGCTAGCGGGAGGGCCTAGAAACATTCAGTACTTC. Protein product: CSASGLAGGPRNIQYF.

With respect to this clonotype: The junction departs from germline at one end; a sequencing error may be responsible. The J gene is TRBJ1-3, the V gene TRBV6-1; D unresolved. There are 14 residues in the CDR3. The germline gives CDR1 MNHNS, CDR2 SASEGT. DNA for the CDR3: TGTGCCAGCCGTGAAGCGCTCTCTGGAAACACCATATATTTT. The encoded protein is CASREALSGNTIYF.

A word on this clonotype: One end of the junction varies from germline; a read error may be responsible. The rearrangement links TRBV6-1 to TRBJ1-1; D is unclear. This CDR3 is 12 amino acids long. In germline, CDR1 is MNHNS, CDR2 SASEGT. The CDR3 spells CASLALNIEAFF. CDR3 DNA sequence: TGTGCCAGCTTGGCGTTGAACATTGAAGCTTTCTTT.